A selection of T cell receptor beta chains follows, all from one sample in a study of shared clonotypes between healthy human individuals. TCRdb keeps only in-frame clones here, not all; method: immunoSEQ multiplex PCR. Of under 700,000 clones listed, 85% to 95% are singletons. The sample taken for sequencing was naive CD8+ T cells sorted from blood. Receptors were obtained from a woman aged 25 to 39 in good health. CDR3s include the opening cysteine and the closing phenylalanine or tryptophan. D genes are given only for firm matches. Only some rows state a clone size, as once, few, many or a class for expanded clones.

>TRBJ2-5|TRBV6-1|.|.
TGTGCCAGCAGTGACTTTGGGGAGGAGACCCAGTACTTC
CASSDFGEETQYF
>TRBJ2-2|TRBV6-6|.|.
TGTGCCAGCAGTTACGGTGCGAACACCGGGGAGCTGTTTTTT
CASSYGANTGELFF
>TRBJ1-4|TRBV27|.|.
TGTGCCAGCAGGGGCAGGGGCAGTGAAAAACTGTTTTTT
CASRGRGSEKLFF
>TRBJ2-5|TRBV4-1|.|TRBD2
TGCGCCAGCAGCCAAGAGAAGGGGCGAACTAGCGGGCATCAAGAGACCCAGTACTTC
CASSQEKGRTSGHQETQYF
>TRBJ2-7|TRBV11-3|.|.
TGTGCCAGCAGCTACCGACCCACCTACGAGCAGTACTTC
CASSYRPTYEQYF
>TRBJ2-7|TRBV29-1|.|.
TGCAGCGTTGAAGTAGGTCATACCTACGAGCAGTACTTC
CSVEVGHTYEQYF
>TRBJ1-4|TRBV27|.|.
TGTGCCAGCAGTTTAGTAGGGTCTAATGAAAAACTGTTTTTT
CASSLVGSNEKLFF
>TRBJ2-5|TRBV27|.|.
TGTGCCAGCAGTTTTCTAGGAGGGGATGGAGAGACCCAGTACTTC
CASSFLGGDGETQYF
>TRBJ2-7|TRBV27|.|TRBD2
TGTGCCAGCAGTTCGGGACTAGCGGGTTACGAGCAGTACTTC
CASSSGLAGYEQYF
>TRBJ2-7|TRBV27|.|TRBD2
TGTGCCAGCAGACCGGGACTAGCGGGAGGTAACGAGCAGTACTTC
CASRPGLAGGNEQYF
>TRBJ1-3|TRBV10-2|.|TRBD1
TGCGCCAGCAGCTCCGGGACAGGTTCTGGAAACACCATATATTTT
CASSSGTGSGNTIYF
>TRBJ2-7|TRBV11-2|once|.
TGTGCCAGCAGCTTAACCCCGGGATTATACGAGCAGTACTTC
CASSLTPGLYEQYF
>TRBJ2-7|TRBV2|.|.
TGTGCCAGCAGTGACAAATGGGGCAGCTACGAGCAGTACTTC
CASSDKWGSYEQYF
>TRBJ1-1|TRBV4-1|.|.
TGCGCCAGCAGCCAAGAAGGAGTGAACACTGAAGCTTTCTTT
CASSQEGVNTEAFF
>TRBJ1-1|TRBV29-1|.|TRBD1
TGCAGCGTTGAGGGACAGGGTACTGAAGCTTTCTTT
CSVEGQGTEAFF
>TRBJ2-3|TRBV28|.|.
TGTGCCAGCAGTTTACTGGACTCTAGCACAGATACGCAGTATTTT
CASSLLDSSTDTQYF
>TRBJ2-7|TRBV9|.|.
TGTGCCAGCAGCGTGACAGGTAATGCCTACGAGCAGTACTTC
CASSVTGNAYEQYF
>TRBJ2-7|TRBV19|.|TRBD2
TGTGCCAGTACTCCTAGCGGGTCCTACGAGCAGTACTTC
CASTPSGSYEQYF
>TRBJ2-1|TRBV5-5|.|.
TGTGCCAGCAGCTTGTCGGGGGACGGATACAATGAGCAGTTCTTC
CASSLSGDGYNEQFF
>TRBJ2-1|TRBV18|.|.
TGTGCCAGCTCACTTCCAACCCACAGTGAGCAGTTCTTC
CASSLPTHSEQFF
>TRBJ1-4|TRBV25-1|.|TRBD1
TGTGCCAGCAGTCTCAACCAGGGGGTTGAAAAACTGTTTTTT
CASSLNQGVEKLFF
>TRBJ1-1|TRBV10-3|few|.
TGTGCCATCAGTGAGTCAAAATGGATTGGAGCTTTCTTT
CAISESKWIGAFF
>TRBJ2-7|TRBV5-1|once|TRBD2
TGCGCCAGCAGCTTCGGTAGCGGGAGGTCCGAGCAGTACTTC
CASSFGSGRSEQYF
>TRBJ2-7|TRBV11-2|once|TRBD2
TGTGCCAGCAGCGTGTTAGCGGGAGGTGGGTCCTACGAGCAGTACTTC
CASSVLAGGGSYEQYF
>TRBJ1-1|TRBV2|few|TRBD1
TGTGCCAGCGCCGGGACAGAGAACACTGAAGCTTTCTTT
CASAGTENTEAFF
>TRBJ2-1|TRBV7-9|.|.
TGTGCCAGCACCCAAACTAGAAGGGTTGAGCAGTTCTTC
CASTQTRRVEQFF
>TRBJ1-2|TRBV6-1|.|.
TGTGCCAGCAGTGAAATGGGGCACGAAGCGAACTATGGCTACACCTTC
CASSEMGHEANYGYTF
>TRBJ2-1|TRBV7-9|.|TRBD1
TGTGCCAGCAGCTTGGCAGGGGGCATTGAGCAGTTCTTC
CASSLAGGIEQFF